This TCR beta chain is from a study of T cells after yellow fever vaccination. Germline V lookup: CDR1 LGHNA, CDR2 YSLEER. The CDR3 spans 18 residues. The V and J ends lost 0 bases and 0 bases respectively, with 14 bases between them. Each CDR3 protein gets one entry after TCRdb re-called the 5' RACE reads with MiXCR. The data show approximately 600,000 distinct CDR3 sequences, 9% to 15% seen once. This TCR was recovered from a man between 25 and 39 years old who received the YFV17D yellow fever vaccine. The chain combines TRBV4-3 with TRBJ2-2, with D possibly TRBD2 on 6 matching bases. This sample comprised PBMCs, obtained on the day of the yellow fever booster vaccination. The DNA for the CDR3 is TGCGCCAGCAGCCAAGAGGTGGGAGGCAGCCCGAACACCGGGGAGCTGTTTTTT. This codes for CASSQEVGGSPNTGELFF.